The present T cell receptor (beta chain) was sequenced within a study of T cells in Graves' hyperthyroidism and ophthalmopathy. Germline V gene data show CDR1 as SQVTM and CDR2 as ANQGSEA. The CDR3 has 13 amino acids. Regions amplified from RNA transcripts were the TCR beta CDR3 regions. The HTBI primer set was used in a first-round RT-PCR of the TCR CDR3. TCRdb passed the multiplex PCR reads through MiXCR, listing each CDR3 protein once. The sample contains 500,000 to 650,000 distinct CDR3 sequences, about 15% of which appear only once. This clonotype was found a few times. The junction differs from germline at one of its ends, possibly a read error.

This TCR derives from a woman between 45 and 65 years old with Graves' ophthalmopathy. The chain links TRBV29-1 to TRBJ2-2; weak D call: TRBD1 (5 bases). Sequencing was carried out using blood. CDR3 sequence reads: CSVDRQGTEELFF. CDR3 sequence (DNA): TGCAGCGTTGACCGGCAGGGCACCGAGGAGCTGTTTTTT.